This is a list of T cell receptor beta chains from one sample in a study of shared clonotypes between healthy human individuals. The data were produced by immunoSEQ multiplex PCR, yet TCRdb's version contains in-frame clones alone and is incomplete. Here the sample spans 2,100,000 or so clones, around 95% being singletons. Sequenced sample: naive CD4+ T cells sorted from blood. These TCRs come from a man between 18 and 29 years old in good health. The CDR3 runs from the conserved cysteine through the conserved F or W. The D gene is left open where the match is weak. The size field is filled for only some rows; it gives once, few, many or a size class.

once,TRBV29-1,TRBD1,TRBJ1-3,CSVGGTGGGNTIYF,TGCAGCGTTGGAGGGACAGGGGGTGGAAACACCATATATTTT
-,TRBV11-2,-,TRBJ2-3,CASSQRPGTDTQYF,TGTGCCAGCAGCCAGCGGCCAGGCACAGATACGCAGTATTTT
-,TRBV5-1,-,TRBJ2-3,CASSFSGEIADTQYF,TGCGCCAGCAGCTTTTCTGGGGAAATCGCAGATACGCAGTATTTT
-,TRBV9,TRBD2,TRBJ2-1,CASSLRGVSGGYNEQFF,TGTGCCAGCAGCCTCCGAGGGGTTAGCGGGGGGTACAATGAGCAGTTCTTC
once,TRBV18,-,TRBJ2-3,CASSPPATSTDTQYF,TGTGCCAGCTCACCACCGGCTACTAGCACAGATACGCAGTATTTT
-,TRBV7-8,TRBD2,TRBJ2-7,CASSFRSSGVSPYEQYF,TGTGCCAGCAGCTTCCGGTCTAGCGGGGTGTCACCGTACGAGCAGTACTTC
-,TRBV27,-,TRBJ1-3,CASSFRGSGNTIYF,TGTGCCAGCAGTTTTCGTGGCTCTGGAAACACCATATATTTT
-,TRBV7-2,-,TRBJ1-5,CASSFSGWGQPQHF,TGTGCCAGCAGCTTCAGCGGTTGGGGACAGCCCCAGCATTTT
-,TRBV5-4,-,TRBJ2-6,CASSFDSVSSSGANVLTF,TGTGCCAGCAGCTTTGATTCGGTCTCCAGCTCTGGGGCCAACGTCCTGACTTTC
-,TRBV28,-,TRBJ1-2,CASSPPPGNYGYTF,TGTGCCAGCAGTCCACCCCCAGGGAACTATGGCTACACCTTC
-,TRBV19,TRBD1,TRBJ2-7,CASSRPGQVVYEQYF,TGTGCCAGTAGTAGACCGGGACAGGTAGTCTACGAGCAGTACTTC
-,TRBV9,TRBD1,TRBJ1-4,CASSPRGQVEKLFF,TGTGCCAGCAGCCCCAGGGGGCAAGTCGAAAAACTGTTTTTT
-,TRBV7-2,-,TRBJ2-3,CASSAGAEDTQYF,TGTGCCAGCAGCGCCGGGGCCGAAGATACGCAGTATTTT